These 16 T cell receptor beta chains were all obtained from the same sample, sequenced in a study of tissue T cells after allogeneic stem cell transplantation (dated by TCRdb to the early 2020s). The sample's time point label, in plain terms: mouse harvest day 14 after allogeneic transplant. Each mouse graft consisted of 10^7 T-cell-depleted bone marrow cells plus 10^6 splenic CD5+ T cells and was given by tail vein injection. The library was built by means of the immunoSEQ multiplex PCR assay. TCRdb mirrors the immuneACCESS table, restricted to in-frame sequences. Some clones are absent from its copies; in checked studies, under half trace to an unresolved V gene, and the reason for the others is unknown. The sample table contains about 2,100 clones; only one count was recorded for 45% to 55% of them. The ten largest clones add up to almost 40% of the sample. The sample was liver tissue. These receptors all stem from a female BALB/c mouse given C57BL/6 T cells with graft-versus-host disease after an allogeneic hematopoietic cell transplant.

On this clone: Mouse gene names and germline throughout. Read sequence stops 1 residue before the CDR3 end, and the germline J gene provides the missing end. The chain recombines TRBV29 with TRBJ1-1, with 8 bases lining up with TRBD1. V dropped 3 bases and J dropped 1; count of bases not matched to a gene: 1. In germline, CDR1 is MSHET, CDR2 SYDVDS. This CDR3 region has 14 residues. CDR3 protein: CASSFDRGNTEVFF. The DNA read from the CDR3 is TGTGCTAGCAGTTTCGACAGGGGAAACACAGAAGTCTTC.

This clone qualifies as large. The genes and germline here are from mouse. The read halts 1 residue ahead of the CDR3 end, with the missing end drawn from the germline J gene. The chain joins TRBV1 to TRBJ1-3, with D tentatively TRBD1 (6 bases). Germline V CDR1 and CDR2: NSQYPW, LRSPGD (reference sequence). V lost 5 bases to trimming and J lost 0 bases, with 11 bases between them. The length of the CDR3 is 15 residues. CDR3 residues: CTCSSGAASGNTLYF. CDR3 DNA (partial): TGCACCTGCAGTTCAGGGGCCGCTTCTGGAAATACGCTCTAT.

In the case of this clone: The genes are named according to mouse. The read ends 1 residue shy of where the CDR3 ends; the end is completed using the germline J gene. The chain couples TRBV15 to TRBJ2-5; tentatively, D is TRBD1 (6 bases). V lost 1 base to trimming and J lost 8 bases, with 10 bases between them. The CDR3 loop spans 13 amino acids. Looked up from germline, CDR1 is SGHND and CDR2 is FRSKSL. CDR3 bases read: TGTGCCAGCAGTTTAGACAGGGACGGCACCCAGTAC. Its translation is CASSLDRDGTQY. The full CDR3 protein reads CASSLDRDGTQYF.

Regarding this clone: The genes are named according to mouse. The sequence runs out 1 residue before the end of the CDR3; the remainder is reconstructed from the germline J gene. The chain recombines TRBV13-2 with TRBJ2-2; possible D gene TRBD2, 5 bases. The CDR3 spans 15 residues. The V gene's germline CDR1 is NNHNN and CDR2 SYGAGS (reference sequence). The ends were cut back, 1 base at V and 1 base at J, with 8 bases in the middle. CDR3 bases read: TGTGCCAGCGGTGATCGCTGGGAAAACACCGGGCAGCTCTAC. Translated, it gives CASGDRWENTGQLY. The CDR3, in full, reads CASGDRWENTGQLYF.

A word on this clone: Each gene name is a mouse one. The DNA ends 1 residue before the CDR3 does, and the rest of the CDR3 is filled in from the germline J gene. The chain has TRBV23 and TRBJ1-2; the DNA was not used to check the table's D call, TRBD1. CDR3 length: 15 residues. CDR1 is KGHTA and CDR2 is FQNQQP in the germline V gene. This CDR3 is CSSSPGTGANSDYTF. CDR3 DNA, as far as it was read: TGCTCCAGCAGTCCCGGGACAGGGGCAAACTCCGACTACACC.

With respect to this clone: Gene names refer to mouse genes. Read coverage stops 1 residue before the CDR3 terminus; the germline J gene supplies the remainder. The rearrangement uses TRBV12-2 and TRBJ1-2; D is unclear. CDR3 size: 13 residues. The germline V gene has CDR1 SGHLS and CDR2 HYDKME. Trimming cost V 2 bases and J 0 bases, with 6 bases left between them. The CDR3 reads CASSPYANSDYTF. Partial CDR3 DNA: TGTGCCAGCTCTCCCTATGCAAACTCCGACTACACC.

With respect to this clone: The gene names given are mouse names. The chain's CDR3 is CASSQGTGENSYNSPLYF. The sequenced part of the CDR3 DNA is TGTGCCAGCAGCCAAGGGACAGGGGAGAATTCCTATAATTCGCCCCTCTAC. V usage is TRBV5 and J usage is TRBJ1-6, with 9 positions matching TRBD1. The CDR3 end falls 1 residue outside the read, so it is completed with the germline J gene. TRBJ1-6 is an open reading frame, and its role is uncertain. The germline gives CDR1 LGHNA, CDR2 YNLKQL (reference sequence). V was clipped by 1 base and J by 0 bases; unmatched bases: 4. There are 18 residues in the CDR3.

This clone is deemed hyperexpanded (1% or more). Gene names follow the mouse nomenclature. The CDR3 is cut off 1 residue early in the read; its end comes from the germline J gene. Other nucleotide sequences in the sample specify the same CDR3. This sequence joins TRBV4 and TRBJ1-5; D gene ambiguous. CDR1 is LGHDT, CDR2 YNNKQL, per germline (reference sequence). The germline V and J ends were trimmed by 4 bases and 3 bases, with 7 bases remaining between them. CDR3 length equals 13 residues. The DNA read from the CDR3 is TGTGCCAGCAGCTCAACAGTCAACCAGGCTCCGCTT. Translation: CASSSTVNQAPL. The whole CDR3 protein reads CASSSTVNQAPLF.

This clone was observed a few times. Here the gene names and germline are mouse. With the read ending 1 residue before the CDR3 end, the germline J gene is used to fill in that end. This chain joins TRBV24 and TRBJ2-7; TRBD2 matches 8 bases. Germline CDR1 KGHTA, CDR2 FRNEEI. This CDR3 has 17 residues. The J segment lost 0 bases and the V segment lost 0 bases, leaving 7 bases of the junction unmatched. The sequenced CDR3 bases are TGTGCCAGCAGTCTGTATAGCTGGGGGGCTAGCTCCTATGAACAGTAC. Translation gives CASSLYSWGASSYEQY. The full CDR3 protein reads CASSLYSWGASSYEQYF.

Regarding this clone: Mouse gene names apply. The read finishes 1 residue shy of the CDR3 end, and the germline J gene is used to complete it. The gene calls are TRBV2 and TRBJ1-6, with a weak D call TRBD1 (5 bases). TRBJ1-6 is labeled an ORF, and its function is uncertain. CDR1 and CDR2 from the germline V gene are LGHNA and YSYQKL. V shed 0 bases and J shed 10 bases, with 13 bases lying between them. CDR3 length equals 15 residues. CDR3 DNA (partial): TGTGCCAGCAGCCAAGATAGCCAGGGAGGATCGCCCCTCTAC. This encodes CASSQDSQGGSPLY. In full, the CDR3 reads CASSQDSQGGSPLYF.

In this sample, this clone turned up a few times. All gene names here are mouse names. The read terminates 1 residue ahead of where the CDR3 ends, so the germline J gene completes it. This chain joins TRBV12-2 and TRBJ2-5, with 8 bases identical to TRBD2. Germline trimming cut 0 bases from V and 5 bases from J; bases unmatched to any gene: 9. The CDR3 consists of 16 residues. Germline V CDR1 and CDR2: SGHLS, HYDKME. CDR3 DNA, as far as it was read: TGTGCCAGCTCTCTCGTTGGGGGGGTTGGTCGAGACACCCAGTAC. This gives the protein CASSLVGGVGRDTQY. The whole CDR3 region reads CASSLVGGVGRDTQYF.

Details on this clone: Each gene name is a mouse one. The read terminates 1 residue before the CDR3 end, so the remaining end is supplied by the germline J gene. V is TRBV14 and J is TRBJ2-5; TRBD2 agrees at 10 bases. The CDR3 is made up of 13 amino acids. The V segment lost 4 bases and the J segment 5 bases; nucleotides outside the gene matches: 1. Germline lookup yields CDR1 SGHDT and CDR2 FRDEAV. The CDR3 bases that were read are TGTGCCAGCAGTCGGGACTGGGGAGACACCCAGTAC. This sequence encodes CASSRDWGDTQY. The CDR3 reads in full as CASSRDWGDTQYF.

This clone was seen more than once but under ten times. Gene labels here are mouse ones. The read terminates 1 residue ahead of where the CDR3 ends, so the germline J gene completes it. The genes are TRBV13-1 and TRBJ2-3; 7 positions match TRBD1. V was clipped by 2 bases and J by 0 bases; unmatched bases: 3. The CDR3 has 15 amino acids. Germline values: CDR1 NSHNY, CDR2 SYGAGN. CDR3 DNA, as far as it was read: TGTGCCAGCAGTGAGGACAGGACTAGTGCAGAAACGCTGTAT. Protein sequence: CASSEDRTSAETLY. The entire CDR3 is CASSEDRTSAETLYF.

This clone was seen more than once but under ten times. The gene names given are mouse names. Coverage ceases 1 residue before the CDR3 finishes, and the germline J gene fills in the end. The J gene is TRBJ2-1, the V gene TRBV14; TRBD1 might be the D (5 bases). The CDR3 is 13 amino acids. With 5 bases removed from V and 0 bases from J, the gap between germline ends came to 6 bases. The germline V gene has CDR1 SGHDT and CDR2 FRDEAV. The chain's CDR3 is CASRDNNYAEQFF. The DNA read from the CDR3 is TGTGCCAGCAGGGACAATAACTATGCTGAGCAGTTC. The full variable domain, with the rest looked up from reference TRBV14 and TRBJ2-1, is EAGVTQSPRYAVLQEGQAVSFWCDPISGHDTLYWYQQPRDQGPQLLVYFRDEAVIDNSQLPSDRFSAVRPKGTNSTLKIQSAKQGDTATYLCASRDNNYAEQFFGPGTRLTVL.

This clone has more than one count but fewer than ten. Gene names follow the mouse nomenclature. The read is 1 residue too short to cover the CDR3 end, so that end is filled in from the germline J gene. J is TRBJ2-3 and V is TRBV12-1, with D possibly called TRBD1 or TRBD2 (5 bases each). Trimming took 4 bases from V and 0 from J, leaving 7 bases between them. CDR3 length: 13 amino acids. CDR1 SGHSN and CDR2 HYEKVE come from the germline V gene. The sequenced CDR3 bases are TGTGCCAGCTCCCGGGACAGTGCAGAAACGCTGTAT. This gives the protein CASSRDSAETLY. The whole CDR3 region reads CASSRDSAETLYF.

To note about this clone: Gene and germline names: mouse. The CDR3 spells CASSLGGFEQYF. The covered CDR3 bases are TGTGCCAGCAGTCTGGGGGGGTTTGAACAGTAC. The chain couples TRBV24 to TRBJ2-7; a weak D match, TRBD2 (6 bases). The read comes to an end 1 residue before the CDR3 does, leaving the germline J gene to fill in the end. Trimming took 2 bases from V and 6 from J, leaving 8 bases between them. The CDR3 is made up of 12 amino acids. Germline V gene sequence: CDR1 KGHTA, CDR2 FRNEEI.